The 28 T cell receptor beta chains reported below all come from one sample, sequenced in a study of Ad26.COV2.S vaccination and SARS-CoV-2 variants. Sample treatment: 15 to 20 received Ad26.COV2.S at low or high dose, single or two shots; five or six received placebo; per-sample allocation not given. Sampling was performed 63 days after the first vaccine or placebo injection. TCRdb's table, derived via immunoSEQ multiplex PCR, lists solely in-frame clones and lacks some. Altogether more than 350,000 clones are present, approximately 90% being singletons, with the ten largest covering 10% to 15%. Specimen: peripheral blood, collected in a trial of Ad26.COV2.S vaccine versus placebo. Every receptor here comes from a person between 18 and 59 years old who received the Ad26.COV2.S COVID-19 vaccine or a placebo.

V is TRBV2 and J is TRBJ1-1; no clear D gene. Germline-derived CDR1 and CDR2 are SNHLY and FYNNEI. V was clipped by 4 bases and J by 4 bases, with 13 bases between them. CDR3 length: 14 residues. CDR3 protein: CASSGSMRSTEAFF. Written as DNA, the CDR3 is TGTGCCAGCAGTGGCTCGATGAGGAGCACTGAAGCTTTCTTT.

The gene calls are TRBV7-6 and TRBJ2-5; 9 positions agree with TRBD2. This CDR3 spans 14 amino acids. CDR1 and CDR2 (germline): SGHVS, FNYEAQ. Trimming at V came to 5 bases and at J to 1 base, leaving 2 bases not matched to a gene. CDR3 bases: TGTGCCAGCAGCAGACTAGCGGTCCAAGAGACCCAGTACTTC. It is translated as CASSRLAVQETQYF.

The chain recombines TRBV7-7 with TRBJ2-2; 9 bases are a match to TRBD2. CDR1 SSHAT and CDR2 FNYEAQ come from the germline V gene (reference sequence). J gave up 5 bases and V 5 bases, and 6 bases lay outside the gene matches. The CDR3 sequence is 15 residues long. The CDR3 DNA follows: TGTGCCAGCAGCCCAGCGGGAGGCGGGACCGGGGAGCTGTTTTTT. Amino acids: CASSPAGGGTGELFF. Complete variable domain (other parts from reference TRBV7-7 and TRBJ2-2): GAGVSQSPRYKVTKRGQDVTLRCDPISSHATLYWYQQALGQGPEFLTYFNYEAQPDKSGLPSDRFSAERPEGSISTLTIQRTEQRDSAMYRCASSPAGGGTGELFFGEGSRLTVL.

The chain employs TRBV7-2 and TRBJ2-1, with TRBD2 matching over 11 bases. This CDR3 contains 15 residues. CDR1 and CDR2 from the germline V gene are SGHTA and FQGNSA. Trimming at V came to 5 bases and at J to 6 bases, leaving 6 bases not matched to a gene. The CDR3, as DNA: TGTGCCAGCAGCCAAGTAGCGGGAGGGCGCAATGAGCAGTTCTTC. Translated, it gives CASSQVAGGRNEQFF.

The chain is built from TRBV2 and TRBJ1-1; D remains unclear. Germline values: CDR1 SNHLY, CDR2 FYNNEI. This CDR3 comprises 13 residues. V lost 6 bases and J 1 base, leaving 9 bases between the germline ends. The CDR3 region is CASSLQPNTEAFF. The CDR3, as DNA: TGTGCCAGCAGCCTCCAACCGAACACTGAAGCTTTCTTT.

This clone was seen a few times. The chain couples TRBV5-4 to TRBJ2-3; no firm D call. The CDR3 totals 15 residues. From germline, CDR1 is SGHNT and CDR2 YYREEE (reference sequence). The V and J ends lost 3 bases and 0 bases respectively, with 11 bases between them. The chain's CDR3 is CASSSTGVSTDTQYF. CDR3 sequence (DNA): TGTGCCAGCAGCTCGACTGGGGTTAGCACAGATACGCAGTATTTT.

This chain uses TRBV6-5 with TRBJ2-1; no firm D call. CDR1 MNHEY and CDR2 SVGAGI come from the germline V gene. The ends were cut back, 2 bases at V and 7 bases at J, with 12 bases in the middle. The CDR3 consists of 14 residues. The DNA for the CDR3 is TGTGCCAGCAGTTACACTTTCCCGAGGAATGAGCAGTTCTTC. Its protein product is CASSYTFPRNEQFF.

The chain links TRBV30 to TRBJ1-3; D remains ambiguous. V lost 2 bases to trimming and J lost 1 base, with 12 bases between them. The CDR3 contains 15 residues. The germline V gene encodes CDR1 GTSNPN and CDR2 SVGIG (reference sequence). Here the CDR3 reads CAWSQIGISGNTIYF. The CDR3 DNA sequence: TGTGCCTGGAGTCAAATAGGGATATCTGGAAACACCATATATTTT.

The rearrangement joins TRBV6-4 to TRBJ2-1; a possible D gene is TRBD2 (6 bases). Between the trimmed V and J ends, which lost 0 bases and 5 bases, there was a span of 11 bases. Germline-derived CDR1 and CDR2 are MRHNA and SNTAGT. This CDR3 is 15 amino acids long. CDR3 amino acids: CASSDSGGINNEQFF. The DNA for the CDR3 is TGTGCCAGCAGTGACTCGGGCGGGATTAACAATGAGCAGTTCTTC.

This rearrangement joins TRBV6-2 or TRBV6-3 to TRBJ2-3; 8 bases align to TRBD1. Germline CDR1 reads MNHEY; CDR2 reads SVGEGT. CDR3 length equals 17 residues. Trimming cost V 0 bases and J 1 base; bases outside gene matches: 6. The CDR3 here is CASSYSGQGGGTDTQYF. The CDR3 coding sequence is TGTGCCAGCAGTTACTCCGGACAGGGCGGAGGCACAGATACGCAGTATTTT.

This rearrangement joins TRBV30 to TRBJ2-1, with 10 nucleotides matching TRBD2. V shed 4 bases, J shed 0 bases, and the junction held 6 bases outside the gene matches. The CDR3 is 16 amino acids. Germline CDR1 GTSNPN, CDR2 SVGIG (reference sequence). Here the CDR3 reads CAWKRPSGSSYNEQFF. In DNA, the CDR3 is TGTGCCTGGAAACGCCCTAGCGGGAGCTCCTACAATGAGCAGTTCTTC.

The chain employs TRBV6-2 or TRBV6-3 and TRBJ2-7, with 7 bases matching TRBD2. V trimming: 5 bases; J trimming: 1 base; junction bases outside the gene matches: 8. The germline gives CDR1 MNHEY, CDR2 SVGEGT. The CDR3 is made up of 15 amino acids. The CDR3 DNA follows: TGTGCCAGCAGTCCCCGGCAGCGGGGATCCTACGAGCAGTACTTC. This translates into CASSPRQRGSYEQYF.

This chain uses TRBV5-1 with TRBJ1-2, with a tentative D call TRBD1 (6 bases). The germline V gene encodes CDR1 SGHRS and CDR2 YFSETQ. The V end was cut by 3 bases, the J end by 7 bases, with 16 bases between. The CDR3 consists of 14 residues. The CDR3 sequence is CASSSLLGGSGYTF. The CDR3 DNA reads TGCGCCAGCAGCTCGTTACTGGGGGGCAGTGGCTACACCTTC. The complete variable domain, with remaining parts taken from reference TRBV5-1 and TRBJ1-2, reads KAGVTQTPRYLIKTRGQQVTLSCSPISGHRSVSWYQQTPGQGLQFLFEYFSETQRNKGNFPGRFSGRQFSNSRSEMNVSTLELGDSALYLCASSSLLGGSGYTFGSGTRLTVV.

The chain employs TRBV28 and TRBJ2-7; 10 bases match TRBD2. Germline trimming cut 6 bases from V and 4 bases from J; bases unmatched to any gene: 6. Germline assignment: CDR1 MDHEN and CDR2 SYDVKM. This CDR3 has 14 amino acids. This CDR3 is CASRPAGGLYEQYF. CDR3 in DNA: TGTGCCAGCAGACCAGCGGGAGGGCTGTACGAGCAGTACTTC.

The J gene is TRBJ2-4, the V gene TRBV4-2, with a possible D match to TRBD2 (6 bases). CDR1 LGHNA and CDR2 YNFKEQ come from the germline V gene. Trimming left V 0 bases short and J 3 bases short, with 15 bases between. The CDR3 covers 17 residues. The CDR3 nucleotides read TGTGCCAGCAGCCAAGATCCCGGCCCGGAGGGCAAAAACATTCAGTACTTC. Amino acid sequence: CASSQDPGPEGKNIQYF.

The rearrangement uses TRBV7-3 and TRBJ2-6; 8 bases fit TRBD1. The trim removed 2 bases at V and 4 bases at J, leaving 7 bases unmatched. This CDR3 comprises 17 residues. Germline CDR1 reads SGHTA; CDR2 reads FQGTGA. The CDR3 is CASSLSRTGNGANVLTF. Here the CDR3 DNA reads TGTGCCAGCAGCTTATCCAGGACAGGGAACGGGGCCAACGTCCTGACTTTC.

In its sample, this clone was seen once. The V call is TRBV11-2, the J call TRBJ2-7; TRBD1 is a possible D gene (7 bases). The CDR3 is made up of 12 amino acids. CDR1 is SGHAT and CDR2 is FQNNGV in the germline V gene. V was clipped by 5 bases and J by 3 bases, with 8 bases between them. CDR3 loop: CASSQGGYEQYF. CDR3 sequence (DNA): TGTGCCAGCAGCCAGGGGGGCTACGAGCAGTACTTC. The variable domain in full, with the rest retrieved from reference TRBV11-2 and TRBJ2-7, is EAGVAQSPRYKIIEKRQSVAFWCNPISGHATLYWYQQILGQGPKLLIQFQNNGVVDDSQLPKDRFSAERLKGVDSTLKIQPAKLEDSAVYLCASSQGGYEQYFGPGTRLTVT.

The J gene is TRBJ2-1, the V gene TRBV20-1; D gene ambiguous. The V end was cut by 5 bases, the J end by 4 bases, with 6 bases between. Germline V CDR1 and CDR2: DFQATT, SNEGSKA (reference sequence). There are 11 residues in the CDR3. CDR3 sequence reads: CSAHGYNEQFF. DNA of the CDR3: TGCAGTGCTCATGGGTACAATGAGCAGTTCTTC.

The chain combines TRBV19 with TRBJ1-1; D possibly corresponds to TRBD1 (5 bases). The CDR3 spans 18 residues. Germline values: CDR1 LNHDA, CDR2 SQIVND (reference sequence). V dropped 2 bases and J dropped 1 base, with 20 bases sitting between them. The CDR3 region is CASSIPSPSRGGNTEAFF. CDR3 coding DNA: TGTGCCAGTAGTATACCATCACCCTCGAGGGGTGGGAACACTGAAGCTTTCTTT.

Points on this clone: In the same sample, other DNA sequences code for this CDR3. This rearrangement joins TRBV27 to TRBJ1-1, with 8 bases aligning to TRBD1. This CDR3 contains 14 residues. The trim removed 2 bases at V and 1 base at J, leaving 0 bases unmatched. Germline-derived CDR1 and CDR2 are MNHEY and SMNVEV (reference sequence). CDR3 residues: CASSLGQGNTEAFF. CDR3 DNA: TGTGCCAGCAGTTTAGGACAGGGGAACACTGAAGCTTTCTTT.

This clone has a handful of counts. J is TRBJ1-6 and V is TRBV6-2 or TRBV6-3, with unresolved D. Between the trimmed V and J ends, which lost 5 bases and 5 bases, there was a span of 16 bases. CDR1 and CDR2 from the germline V gene are MNHEY and SVGEGT. This CDR3 contains 16 residues. Here the CDR3 DNA reads TGTGCCAGCAGTGATCCATCGAAAGGCAATAATTCACCCCTCCACTTT. Its translation is CASSDPSKGNNSPLHF.

The J gene is TRBJ2-3, the V gene TRBV19, with 11 bases that match TRBD2. This CDR3 has 14 residues. Germline lookup yields CDR1 LNHDA and CDR2 SQIVND (reference sequence). V dropped 7 bases and J dropped 4; count of bases not matched to a gene: 4. CDR3 DNA sequence: TGTGCCAGTACCAGACTAGCGGGATCAGATACGCAGTATTTT. Protein product: CASTRLAGSDTQYF.

This sequence joins TRBV6-2 or TRBV6-3 and TRBJ2-7, with 10 bases lining up with TRBD1. The CDR3 spans 16 residues. Losses at the gene ends were 3 bases for V and 5 bases for J; bases not matched to a gene: 10. The germline V gene encodes CDR1 MNHEY and CDR2 SVGEGT. The CDR3 here is CASSYPGGDRGDEQYF. CDR3 nucleotides: TGTGCCAGCAGTTATCCAGGCGGGGACAGGGGTGACGAGCAGTACTTC.

For the CDR3, the DNA is TGTGCTAGTGGTTTGATACGACTAGTTTCTGGGCAAGAGACCCAGTACTTC. Its translation is CASGLIRLVSGQETQYF. The chain has TRBV12-5 and TRBJ2-5, with D maybe TRBD2 (6 bases). Looked up from germline, CDR1 is LGHNT and CDR2 is FRNRAP. This CDR3 has 17 residues. V was pared by 2 bases and J by 2 bases, with 18 bases between.

The chain employs TRBV5-8 and TRBJ1-4; the D gene is possibly TRBD1 (5 bases). The CDR3 length is 15 residues. The germline V gene has CDR1 SGHTS and CDR2 YDEGEE. Trimming took 1 base from V and 7 from J, leaving 14 bases between them. CDR3 region: CASSLKGTLGEKLFF. DNA for the CDR3: TGTGCCAGCAGCTTGAAGGGGACTCTTGGTGAAAAACTGTTTTTT.

The chain has TRBV30 and TRBJ2-3, with D possibly matching TRBD2 (5 bases). V lost 4 bases and J 2 bases, leaving 13 bases between the germline ends. The CDR3 spans 14 residues. Per the germline V gene, CDR1 is GTSNPN and CDR2 is SVGIG (reference sequence). CDR3 sequence reads: CAWIPGLITDTQYF. DNA of the CDR3: TGTGCCTGGATACCTGGACTCATCACAGATACGCAGTATTTT.

This clone has a single count. The chain carries TRBV15 and TRBJ1-5; a weak D match, TRBD1 (6 bases). This CDR3 has 15 amino acids. The germline gives CDR1 LNHNV, CDR2 YYDKDF (reference sequence). Trimming cost V 0 bases and J 6 bases, with 12 bases left between them. The CDR3 nucleotides read TGTGCCACCAGCAGAGATGGGGGGGGCTCTCAGCCCCAGCATTTT. Amino acids: CATSRDGGGSQPQHF.

The genes are TRBV13 and TRBJ2-7; D unresolved. Between the trimmed V and J ends, which lost 0 bases and 4 bases, there was a span of 10 bases. The CDR3 is 14 amino acids. The germline CDR1 and CDR2 sequences are PRHDT and FYEKMQ (reference sequence). The CDR3 here is CASSLGLSRYEQYF. The CDR3 bases are TGTGCCAGCAGCTTAGGGTTGTCGCGTTACGAGCAGTACTTC. The variable domain in full, completed from reference TRBV13 and TRBJ2-7, reads AAGVIQSPRHLIKEKRETATLKCYPIPRHDTVYWYQQGPGQDPQFLISFYEKMQSDKGSIPDRFSAQQFSDYHSELNMSSLELGDSALYFCASSLGLSRYEQYFGPGTRLTVT.